This T cell receptor (beta chain) was identified in a study of cytomegalovirus exposure and HLA in healthy donors. To note about this clone: Its specificity is unknown. Germline and junction disagree at one end, which may indicate a read error.

The primer mix had 60 Vbeta and 13 Jbeta primers. Only in-frame clones appear in the TCRdb table, and some are missing; sequencing was by immunoSEQ multiplex PCR. This table holds around 130,000 clones, 80% found once. General study points: The majority of CMV-associated TCR beta chains were reported as apparently HLA-restricted in a later analysis. 164 TCR beta chains were listed as cytomegalovirus-associated. The HLA-A and HLA-B alleles of most subjects were reportedly predicted accurately from TCR beta sequences.

Though probably carrying unrecorded immune exposures, donors were nominally healthy at sampling. Germline CDR1 SEHNR, CDR2 FQNEAQ (reference sequence). The CDR3 loop spans 16 amino acids. The sequenced material came from PBMCs. The receptor comes from a woman aged 40 to 50 in good health and CMV-seronegative. This sequence joins TRBV7-9 and TRBJ2-5; D might be TRBD2 (8 bases). The DNA for the CDR3 is TGTTCCAGCAGCCCAGCGGGAGCAGGGGGTTCAGAGACCCAGTACTTC. Protein sequence: CSSSPAGAGGSETQYF.